Below, 23 T cell receptor beta chains from the same sample are listed, as sequenced in a study of T cell responses to AZD1222 COVID-19 vaccine. Clones were read by immunoSEQ multiplex PCR, and TCRdb kept only the in-frame ones, dropping some. This table has about 150,000 clones, approximately 93% appearing once. The sequenced sample was peripheral blood, obtained 28 days after the second AZD1222 dose. Receptors were obtained from an adult who received the AZD1222 COVID-19 vaccine.

This chain uses TRBV5-1 with TRBJ1-2, with D perhaps TRBD1 (5 bases). Trimming cost V 7 bases and J 4 bases, with 17 bases left between them. CDR1 and CDR2 (germline): SGHRS, YFSETQ. The CDR3 contains 14 residues. CDR3 protein: CASRSDAGGYGYTF. CDR3 sequence (DNA): TGCGCCAGCCGTTCGGACGCGGGGGGCTATGGCTACACCTTC.

The table lists this clone with a count of one. The rearrangement joins TRBV5-6 to TRBJ1-4, with a possible D match to TRBD1 (5 bases). The V end was cut by 1 base, the J end by 1 base, with 14 bases between. Germline V gives CDR1 SGHDT, CDR2 YYEEEE. This CDR3 region has 17 residues. Here the CDR3 DNA reads TGTGCCAGCAGCTTGATAGGGGTCGGTGGAACTAATGAAAAACTGTTTTTT. Protein product: CASSLIGVGGTNEKLFF.

The CDR3 nucleotides read TGTGCCAGCAGCGAGCGACACTCTAGGCCCTACGAGCAGTACTTC. This translates into CASSERHSRPYEQYF. The chain carries TRBV11-2 and TRBJ2-7; D is unresolved. This CDR3 spans 15 amino acids. Between the trimmed V and J ends, which lost 5 bases and 2 bases, there was a span of 16 bases. Germline CDR1 SGHAT, CDR2 FQNNGV.

This rearrangement joins TRBV28 to TRBJ2-2; the D is unclear. CDR1 is MDHEN and CDR2 is SYDVKM in the germline V gene. Trimming took off 3 bases at V and 7 bases at J, with 9 bases between the two ends. This CDR3 region has 13 residues. DNA of the CDR3: TGTGCCAGCAGTTTCTCCCCGGGCGGGGAGCTGTTTTTT. Its translation is CASSFSPGGELFF.

The rearrangement uses TRBV29-1 and TRBJ2-1; no reliable D call. Germline V gives CDR1 SQVTM, CDR2 ANQGSEA. Between the trimmed V and J ends, which lost 2 bases and 8 bases, there was a span of 1 base. This CDR3 is 9 amino acids long. CDR3 sequence (DNA): TGCAGCGTTGAATATGAGCAGTTCTTC. Translated, it gives CSVEYEQFF.

The chain combines TRBV19 with TRBJ2-5, with TRBD2 matching over 9 bases. CDR1 and CDR2 (germline): LNHDA, SQIVND (reference sequence). This CDR3 has 19 residues. The J segment lost 0 bases and the V segment lost 3 bases, leaving 14 bases of the junction unmatched. CDR3 sequence reads: CASSISFRLAGLYQETQYF. CDR3 sequence (DNA): TGTGCCAGTAGTATCTCATTTAGGCTAGCGGGACTGTACCAAGAGACCCAGTACTTC.

The chain joins TRBV7-9 to TRBJ2-7; possible D gene TRBD1, 5 bases. This CDR3 comprises 15 residues. CDR1 and CDR2 from the germline V gene are SEHNR and FQNEAQ (reference sequence). Deletions cut 4 bases from V and 0 bases from J, with 13 bases between. The CDR3 DNA sequence: TGTGCCAGCAGCTCCGACAGCCGGCCCTCCTACGAGCAGTACTTC. Its translation is CASSSDSRPSYEQYF.

The rearrangement uses TRBV7-9 and TRBJ2-7; TRBD1 aligns across 7 bases. Trimming took 6 bases from V and 4 from J; bases not matched to a gene: 12. The germline gives CDR1 SEHNR, CDR2 FQNEAQ (reference sequence). The CDR3 has 15 residues. The CDR3 loop reads CASSNGQDRFYEQYF. The CDR3 DNA follows: TGTGCCAGCAGTAACGGACAGGATCGATTTTACGAGCAGTACTTC.

The chain employs TRBV2 and TRBJ2-5; TRBD1 matches at 8 bases. CDR3 length: 15 residues. J lost 5 bases, V lost 7 bases, and 12 bases had no gene match. Per germline, CDR1 SNHLY and CDR2 FYNNEI. The DNA of the CDR3 is TGTGCCAGCACTCCAGGGGGCGGGGATCTTGAGACCCAGTACTTC. It encodes CASTPGGGDLETQYF.

The chain joins TRBV5-1 to TRBJ2-1; 10 bases match TRBD1. Per the germline V gene, CDR1 is SGHRS and CDR2 is YFSETQ. After removal of 2 bases from V and 7 bases from J, the junction contained 9 bases not matched to a gene. The CDR3 extends over 16 amino acids. The CDR3 coding sequence is TGCGCCAGCAGCTTTGCGGGACAGGGGAGTTGGAATGAGCAGTTCTTC. Translated: CASSFAGQGSWNEQFF.

The chain recombines TRBV19 with TRBJ1-4; D is ambiguous. The CDR3 spans 15 residues. CDR1 and CDR2 (germline): LNHDA, SQIVND (reference sequence). The germline V and J ends were trimmed by 7 bases and 3 bases, with 15 bases remaining between them. The CDR3, as DNA: TGTGCCAGTACATGGACGGGAAGTCCTAATGAAAAACTGTTTTTT. The encoded protein is CASTWTGSPNEKLFF. Full variable domain (missing parts from reference TRBV19 and TRBJ1-4): DGGITQSPKYLFRKEGQNVTLSCEQNLNHDAMYWYRQDPGQGLRLIYYSQIVNDFQKGDIAEGYSVSREKKESFPLTVTSAQKNPTAFYLCASTWTGSPNEKLFFGSGTQLSVL.

This chain connects TRBV4-1 to TRBJ2-3; 10 positions match TRBD1. Germline V gene sequence: CDR1 MGHRA, CDR2 YSYEKL. The CDR3 is made up of 17 amino acids. The trim removed 3 bases at V and 3 bases at J, leaving 9 bases unmatched. The CDR3 nucleotides read TGCGCCAGCAGCCAGGGGCTAGGACAGGGGGTGACAGATACGCAGTATTTT. It is translated as CASSQGLGQGVTDTQYF.

The V and J genes are TRBV18 and TRBJ1-6; D not certain. The CDR3 sequence is 14 residues long. Trimming took off 3 bases at V and 7 bases at J, with 10 bases between the two ends. Germline-derived CDR1 and CDR2 are KGHSH and LQKENI. CDR3 DNA sequence: TGTGCCAGCTCACCTAAAGGAGGGAATTCACCCCTCCACTTT. Encoded protein: CASSPKGGNSPLHF.

The V and J genes are TRBV19 and TRBJ1-1; the D gene is possibly TRBD1 (5 bases). V shed 1 base and J shed 1 base, with 13 bases lying between them. Germline CDR1 LNHDA, CDR2 SQIVND (reference sequence). This CDR3 comprises 16 residues. The CDR3 nucleotides are TGTGCCAGTAGTATAGGTAAGGGGCGGGAGAACACTGAAGCTTTCTTT. It codes for CASSIGKGRENTEAFF. Supplemented by reference TRBV19 and TRBJ1-1, the full variable domain reads DGGITQSPKYLFRKEGQNVTLSCEQNLNHDAMYWYRQDPGQGLRLIYYSQIVNDFQKGDIAEGYSVSREKKESFPLTVTSAQKNPTAFYLCASSIGKGRENTEAFFGQGTRLTVV.

The V gene is TRBV7-2, the J gene TRBJ2-7; no firm D call. Germline CDR1 and CDR2: SGHTA and FQGNSA. The V end was cut by 0 bases, the J end by 2 bases, with 8 bases between. The CDR3 runs 14 residues. The chain's CDR3 is CASSLAQFAYEQYF. The CDR3 coding sequence is TGTGCCAGCAGCTTAGCCCAGTTTGCCTACGAGCAGTACTTC.

The rearrangement links TRBV5-6 to TRBJ1-4, with TRBD1 matching 8 bases. The CDR3 contains 18 residues. V dropped 4 bases and J dropped 7; count of bases not matched to a gene: 18. The germline V gene encodes CDR1 SGHDT and CDR2 YYEEEE. The chain's CDR3 is CASSLRTGEAGGVEKLFF. CDR3 nucleotides: TGTGCCAGCAGCCTGCGGACCGGGGAGGCAGGGGGCGTTGAAAAACTGTTTTTT. The variable domain in full, completed from reference TRBV5-6 and TRBJ1-4, reads DAGVTQSPTHLIKTRGQQVTLRCSPKSGHDTVSWYQQALGQGPQFIFQYYEEEERQRGNFPDRFSGHQFPNYSSELNVNALLLGDSALYLCASSLRTGEAGGVEKLFFGSGTQLSVL.

V usage is TRBV6-4 and J usage is TRBJ2-3; 7 bases match TRBD2. The V gene end was trimmed by 6 bases and the J gene end by 6 bases; junction bases not matched to a gene: 9. The CDR3 covers 14 residues. Germline values: CDR1 MRHNA, CDR2 SNTAGT. CDR3 region: CASRMPSGRDTQYF. Here the CDR3 DNA reads TGTGCCAGCAGGATGCCTAGCGGTAGGGATACGCAGTATTTT.

This chain links TRBV9 with TRBJ1-4; D gene ambiguous. Germline V gene lookup returns CDR1 SGDLS and CDR2 YYNGEE. Trimming stripped 1 base from V and 6 bases from J, with 10 bases between. The CDR3 loop spans 14 amino acids. DNA for the CDR3: TGTGCCAGCAGCGTATGGGCGGGCGATGAAAAACTGTTTTTT. This codes for CASSVWAGDEKLFF.

The chain carries TRBV27 and TRBJ1-2; D may be TRBD1 (6 bases). Germline CDR1 is MNHEY and CDR2 is SMNVEV (reference sequence). Between the trimmed V and J ends, which lost 3 bases and 6 bases, there was a span of 14 bases. The CDR3 is 14 amino acids. DNA for the CDR3: TGTGCCAGCAGTTTGTACAACAGGGTGGATGGCTACACCTTC. Protein product: CASSLYNRVDGYTF.

V is TRBV29-1 and J is TRBJ1-2; D call uncertain. CDR3 size: 11 residues. Germline values: CDR1 SQVTM, CDR2 ANQGSEA. V dropped 1 base and J dropped 4 bases, with 4 bases sitting between them. Here the CDR3 DNA reads TGCAGCGTTGAAGTTCGCTATGGCTACACCTTC. The encoded protein is CSVEVRYGYTF.

This chain links TRBV7-9 with TRBJ2-7; D unresolved. The CDR3 covers 12 residues. In germline, CDR1 is SEHNR, CDR2 FQNEAQ (reference sequence). Trimming pared 1 base from V and 3 bases from J, leaving 4 bases between. The CDR3 loop is CASSLEYYEQYF. The CDR3 nucleotides are TGTGCCAGCAGCTTAGAGTACTACGAGCAGTACTTC.

This clone was observed once. The chain joins TRBV19 to TRBJ1-4, with D perhaps matching TRBD1 (6 bases). This CDR3 contains 14 residues. Germline loops: CDR1 LNHDA, CDR2 SQIVND (reference sequence). Trimming cost V 5 bases and J 7 bases, with 14 bases left between them. CDR3 bases: TGTGCCAGTAGTCTACAGGACAGACCTGAAAAACTGTTTTTT. Translating it yields CASSLQDRPEKLFF.

The chain joins TRBV7-9 to TRBJ2-3; the match to TRBD1 covers 7 bases. The CDR3 runs 15 residues. Trimming at V came to 5 bases and at J to 0 bases, leaving 5 bases not matched to a gene. Germline-derived CDR1 and CDR2 are SEHNR and FQNEAQ (reference sequence). The DNA of the CDR3 is TGTGCCAGCAGCCACAGGGGATCTAGCACAGATACGCAGTATTTT. It encodes CASSHRGSSTDTQYF.